This T cell receptor (beta chain) was captured by sequencing in a study of T cells after yellow fever vaccination. About the research overall: Fractions with few cells were prepared using SMART-Seq v4 Ultra Low Input.

Study results and caveats: Post-booster repertoires contained most primary-vaccination clones again (about 96% CD4, around 88% CD8).

At least ten counts were recorded for this clonotype. Its antigen is still unknown. Synthesis of TCR cDNA relied on 5'RACE template switching, which attached a universal primer site and UMIs. TCRdb used MiXCR to reprocess the 5' RACE reads, holding one entry per CDR3 protein. This table holds almost 70,000 distinct CDR3 sequences, about 6% found once. V was shortened by 5 bases and J by 1 base, with 11 bases between the two germline ends. The CDR3 has 14 residues. The germline gives CDR1 SGHTA, CDR2 FQGNSA. The gene calls are TRBV7-2 and TRBJ1-1, with D uncertain. The sequence was collected from a man between 18 and 35 years old who received the YFV17D yellow fever vaccine. Sequencing was performed on CD4+ T cells sorted from PBMCs, taken around 15 days after the first yellow fever vaccination. CDR3 loop: CASSRGRWNTEAFF. The CDR3 nucleotides read TGTGCCAGCAGCCGCGGCAGGTGGAACACTGAAGCTTTCTTT.